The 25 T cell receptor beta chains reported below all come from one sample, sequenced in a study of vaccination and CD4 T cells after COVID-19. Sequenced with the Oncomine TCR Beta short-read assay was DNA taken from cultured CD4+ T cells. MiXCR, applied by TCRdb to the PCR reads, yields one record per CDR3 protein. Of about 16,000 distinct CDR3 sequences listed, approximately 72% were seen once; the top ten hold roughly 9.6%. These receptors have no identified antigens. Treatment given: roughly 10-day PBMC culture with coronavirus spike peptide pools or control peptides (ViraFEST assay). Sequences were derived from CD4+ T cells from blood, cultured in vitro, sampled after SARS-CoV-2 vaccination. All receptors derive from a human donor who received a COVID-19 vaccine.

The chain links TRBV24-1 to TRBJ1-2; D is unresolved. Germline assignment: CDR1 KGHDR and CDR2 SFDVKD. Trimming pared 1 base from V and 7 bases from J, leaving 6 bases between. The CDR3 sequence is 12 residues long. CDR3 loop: CATSDFLGGYTF. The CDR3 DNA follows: TGTGCCACCAGTGATTTTTTGGGTGGCTACACCTTC.

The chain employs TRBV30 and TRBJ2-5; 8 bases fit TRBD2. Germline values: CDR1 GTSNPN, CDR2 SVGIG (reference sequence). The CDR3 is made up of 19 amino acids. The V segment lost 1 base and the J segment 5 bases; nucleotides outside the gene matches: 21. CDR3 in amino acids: CAWSARGSGAIRGEETQYF. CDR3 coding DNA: TGTGCCTGGAGTGCCCGAGGTAGCGGGGCCATAAGGGGGGAGGAGACCCAGTACTTC.

The CDR3 DNA follows: TGTGCCAGCAGACCGACAGGGGGTAGCAATCAGCCCCAGCATTTT. It codes for CASRPTGGSNQPQHF. The genes are TRBV6-1 and TRBJ1-5, with TRBD1 identical over 9 bases. CDR3 size: 15 residues. Per the germline V gene, CDR1 is MNHNS and CDR2 is SASEGT. The V gene end was trimmed by 6 bases and the J gene end by 0 bases; junction bases not matched to a gene: 3.

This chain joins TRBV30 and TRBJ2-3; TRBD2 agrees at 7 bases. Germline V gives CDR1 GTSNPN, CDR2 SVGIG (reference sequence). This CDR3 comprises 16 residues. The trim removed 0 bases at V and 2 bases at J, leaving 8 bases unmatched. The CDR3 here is CAWSVGWGGTTDTQYF. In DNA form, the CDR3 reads TGTGCCTGGAGTGTAGGTTGGGGGGGGACCACAGATACGCAGTATTTT.

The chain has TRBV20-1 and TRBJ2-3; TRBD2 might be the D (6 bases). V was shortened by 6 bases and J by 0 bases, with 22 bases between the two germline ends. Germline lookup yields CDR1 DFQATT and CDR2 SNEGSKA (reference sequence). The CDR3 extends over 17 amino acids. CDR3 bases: TGCAGTGCCGTGGGAGGTGGCCGGGGGACTAGCACAGATACGCAGTATTTT. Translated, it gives CSAVGGGRGTSTDTQYF.

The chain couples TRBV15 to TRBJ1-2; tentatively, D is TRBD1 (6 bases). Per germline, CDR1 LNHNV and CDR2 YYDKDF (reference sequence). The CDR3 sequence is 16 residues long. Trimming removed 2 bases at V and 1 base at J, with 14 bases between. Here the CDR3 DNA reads TGTGCCACCAGCAGATTGCAGGGGACCATTAACTATGGCTACACCTTC. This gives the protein CATSRLQGTINYGYTF. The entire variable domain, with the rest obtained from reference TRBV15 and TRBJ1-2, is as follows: DAMVIQNPRYQVTQFGKPVTLSCSQTLNHNVMYWYQQKSSQAPKLLFHYYDKDFNNEADTPDNFQSRRPNTSFCFLDIRSPGLGDTAMYLCATSRLQGTINYGYTFGSGTRLTVV.

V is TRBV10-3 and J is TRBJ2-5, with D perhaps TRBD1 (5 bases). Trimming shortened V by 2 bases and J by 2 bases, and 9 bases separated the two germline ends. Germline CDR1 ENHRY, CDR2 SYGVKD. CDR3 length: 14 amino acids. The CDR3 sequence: CAISEGQAQETQYF. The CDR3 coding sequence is TGTGCCATCAGTGAGGGACAAGCACAAGAGACCCAGTACTTC.

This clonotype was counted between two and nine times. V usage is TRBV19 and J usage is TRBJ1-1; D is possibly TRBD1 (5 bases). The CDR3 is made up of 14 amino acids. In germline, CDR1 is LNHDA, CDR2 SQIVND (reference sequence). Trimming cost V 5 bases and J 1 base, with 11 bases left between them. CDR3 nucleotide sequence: TGTGCCAGTAGTCTCCTGACAGAGAACACTGAAGCTTTCTTT. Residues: CASSLLTENTEAFF.

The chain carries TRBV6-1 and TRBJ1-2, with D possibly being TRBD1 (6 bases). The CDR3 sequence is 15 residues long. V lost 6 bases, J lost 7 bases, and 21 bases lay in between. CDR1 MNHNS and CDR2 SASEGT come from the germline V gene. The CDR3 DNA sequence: TGTGCCAGCAGCTTAAATAGAGGGGGTACGGCTGGCTACACCTTC. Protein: CASSLNRGGTAGYTF.

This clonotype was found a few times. CDR3 bases: TGTGCCAGCAGCAAATATGGGGGGAGCTCCTATAATTCACCCCTCCACTTT. Its protein is CASSKYGGSSYNSPLHF. The rearrangement joins TRBV6-1 to TRBJ1-6; D might be TRBD1 (5 bases). Per the germline V gene, CDR1 is MNHNS and CDR2 is SASEGT. CDR3 length: 17 residues. With 6 bases removed from V and 0 bases from J, the gap between germline ends came to 15 bases.

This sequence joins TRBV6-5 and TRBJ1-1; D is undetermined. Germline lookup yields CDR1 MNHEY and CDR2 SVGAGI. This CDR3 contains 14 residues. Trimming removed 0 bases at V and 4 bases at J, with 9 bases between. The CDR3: CASSYSSIGTEAFF. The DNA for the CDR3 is TGTGCCAGCAGTTACTCGAGTATTGGCACTGAAGCTTTCTTT.

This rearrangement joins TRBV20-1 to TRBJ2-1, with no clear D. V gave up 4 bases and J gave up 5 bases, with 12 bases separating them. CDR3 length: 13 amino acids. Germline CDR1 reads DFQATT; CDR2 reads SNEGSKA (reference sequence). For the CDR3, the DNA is TGCAGTGCTATCGGTAGGACCCACAATGAGCAGTTCTTC. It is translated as CSAIGRTHNEQFF.

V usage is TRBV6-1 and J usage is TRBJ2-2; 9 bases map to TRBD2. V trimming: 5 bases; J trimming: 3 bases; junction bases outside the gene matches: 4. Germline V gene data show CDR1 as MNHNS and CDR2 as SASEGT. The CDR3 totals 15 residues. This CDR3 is CASSTTSGHTGELFF. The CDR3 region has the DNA TGTGCCAGCAGTACGACTAGCGGACACACCGGGGAGCTGTTTTTT.

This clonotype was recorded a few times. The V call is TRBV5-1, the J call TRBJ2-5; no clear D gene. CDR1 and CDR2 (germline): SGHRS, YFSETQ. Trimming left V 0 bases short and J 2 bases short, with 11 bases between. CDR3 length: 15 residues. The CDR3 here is CASSLAVAGQETQYF. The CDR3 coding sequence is TGCGCCAGCAGCTTGGCGGTAGCCGGGCAAGAGACCCAGTACTTC.

CDR3 protein: CAWSTKRDSNQPQHF. The CDR3 region has the DNA TGTGCCTGGAGTACCAAGAGAGATAGCAATCAGCCCCAGCATTTT. V usage is TRBV30 and J usage is TRBJ1-5; D is uncertain. V lost 2 bases and J lost 0, with 11 bases in between. Germline V gene data show CDR1 as GTSNPN and CDR2 as SVGIG (reference sequence). This CDR3 contains 15 residues.

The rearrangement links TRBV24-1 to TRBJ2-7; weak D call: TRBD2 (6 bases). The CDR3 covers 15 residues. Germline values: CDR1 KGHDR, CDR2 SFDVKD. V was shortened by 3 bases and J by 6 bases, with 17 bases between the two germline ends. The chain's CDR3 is CATSDAKTAGLEQYF. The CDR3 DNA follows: TGTGCCACCAGTGATGCCAAAACCGCGGGACTCGAGCAGTACTTC.

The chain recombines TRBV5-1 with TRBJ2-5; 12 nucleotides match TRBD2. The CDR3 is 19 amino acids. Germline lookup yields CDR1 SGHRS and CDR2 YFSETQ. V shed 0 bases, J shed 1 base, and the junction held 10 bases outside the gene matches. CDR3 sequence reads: CASSLAPLASGGAQETQYF. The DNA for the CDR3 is TGCGCCAGCAGCTTGGCCCCGTTAGCTAGCGGGGGGGCCCAAGAGACCCAGTACTTC.

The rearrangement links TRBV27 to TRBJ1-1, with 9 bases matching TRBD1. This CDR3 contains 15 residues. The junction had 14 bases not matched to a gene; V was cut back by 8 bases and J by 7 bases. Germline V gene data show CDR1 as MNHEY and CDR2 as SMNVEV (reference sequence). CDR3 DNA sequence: TGTGCCAGCCGGGGACAGGGACTTAGGGGGGGTGAAGCTTTCTTT. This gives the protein CASRGQGLRGGEAFF.

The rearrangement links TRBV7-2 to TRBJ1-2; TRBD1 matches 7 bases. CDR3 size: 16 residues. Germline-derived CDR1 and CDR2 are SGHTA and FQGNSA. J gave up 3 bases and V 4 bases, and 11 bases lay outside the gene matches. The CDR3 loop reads CASSWISGTDYYGYTF. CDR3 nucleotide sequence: TGTGCCAGCAGCTGGATCTCCGGGACAGATTACTATGGCTACACCTTC.

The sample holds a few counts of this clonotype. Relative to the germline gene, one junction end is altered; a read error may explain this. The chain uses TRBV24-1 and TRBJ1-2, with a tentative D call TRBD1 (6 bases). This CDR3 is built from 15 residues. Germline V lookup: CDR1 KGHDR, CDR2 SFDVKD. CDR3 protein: CVTSDVRDNHYGYTF. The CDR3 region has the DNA TGTGTCACCAGTGATGTCCGGGACAACCACTATGGCTACACCTTC.

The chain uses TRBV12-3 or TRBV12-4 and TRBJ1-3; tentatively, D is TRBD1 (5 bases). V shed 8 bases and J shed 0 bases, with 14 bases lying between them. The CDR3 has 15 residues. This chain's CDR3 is CASPVPGSSGNTIYF. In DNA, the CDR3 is TGTGCCAGCCCTGTGCCAGGGAGCTCTGGAAACACCATATATTTT.

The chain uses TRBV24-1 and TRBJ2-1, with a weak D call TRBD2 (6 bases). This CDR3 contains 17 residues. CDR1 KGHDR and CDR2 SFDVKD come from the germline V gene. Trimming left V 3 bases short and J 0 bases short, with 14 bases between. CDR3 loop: CATSDPRGRSSYNEQFF. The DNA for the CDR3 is TGTGCCACCAGTGATCCACGGGGGAGGAGCTCCTACAATGAGCAGTTCTTC.

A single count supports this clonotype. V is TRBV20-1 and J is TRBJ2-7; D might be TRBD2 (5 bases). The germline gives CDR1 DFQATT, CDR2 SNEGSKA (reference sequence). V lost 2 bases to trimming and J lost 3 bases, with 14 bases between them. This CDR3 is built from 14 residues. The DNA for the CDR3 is TGCAGTGCTAGAAACTGGCGGGTGGACTACGAGCAGTACTTC. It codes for CSARNWRVDYEQYF.

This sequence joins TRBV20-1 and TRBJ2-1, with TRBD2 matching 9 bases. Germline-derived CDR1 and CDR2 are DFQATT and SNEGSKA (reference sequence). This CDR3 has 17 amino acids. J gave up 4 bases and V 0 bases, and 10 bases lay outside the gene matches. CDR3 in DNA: TGCAGTGCTAGAGATTTTTCGGTTGCGGGGGGGTACAATGAGCAGTTCTTC. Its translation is CSARDFSVAGGYNEQFF.

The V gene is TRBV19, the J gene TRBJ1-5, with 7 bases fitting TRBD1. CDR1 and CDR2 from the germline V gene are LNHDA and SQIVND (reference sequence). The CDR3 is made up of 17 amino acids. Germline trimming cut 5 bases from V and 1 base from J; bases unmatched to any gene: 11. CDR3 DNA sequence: TGTGCCAGTAGTCCCACGACAGGGTCGAGGAGCAATCAGCCCCAGCATTTT. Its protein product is CASSPTTGSRSNQPQHF.